The 29 T cell receptor beta chains below come from one sample, sequenced in a study of blood T cell repertoires in COVID-19. This table comes from immunoSEQ multiplex PCR, and its TCRdb copy is limited to in-frame clones, with some not included. The sample records 300,000 to 350,000 clones, just over 85% being singletons. The sequencing input was PBMCs or T cells enriched from blood (not recorded which). These receptor sequences come from a woman between 35 and 50 years old with acute COVID-19.

The chain joins TRBV28 to TRBJ2-1; D may be TRBD2 (6 bases). The CDR3 length is 15 residues. Trimming took off 2 bases at V and 3 bases at J, with 11 bases between the two ends. Per germline, CDR1 MDHEN and CDR2 SYDVKM. The CDR3 spells CASSLRGIHYNEQFF. The CDR3 DNA follows: TGTGCCAGCAGTTTACGGGGGATCCACTACAATGAGCAGTTCTTC.

The chain employs TRBV15 and TRBJ1-2; 8 nucleotides align to TRBD1. The CDR3 covers 14 residues. Germline CDR1 and CDR2: LNHNV and YYDKDF (reference sequence). V shed 6 bases, J shed 8 bases, and the junction held 11 bases outside the gene matches. In nucleotides, the CDR3 is TGTGCCACCAGGGGGCTACAGGGGGAGGAAGGCTACACCTTC. Its translation is CATRGLQGEEGYTF.

This clone was seen a single time. The chain has TRBV3-1 (or the pseudogene TRBV3-2) and TRBJ1-1, with D hard to call. The CDR3 is made up of 12 amino acids. Trimming shortened V by 6 bases and J by 1 base, and 6 bases separated the two germline ends. Germline V lookup: CDR1 LGHDT, CDR2 YNNKEL (reference sequence). The CDR3, as DNA: TGTGCCAGCAGTCGGGAGAACACTGAAGCTTTCTTT. This gives the protein CASSRENTEAFF.

The chain carries TRBV4-3 and TRBJ1-6; the match to TRBD1 covers 10 bases. The CDR3 is made up of 16 amino acids. Per germline, CDR1 LGHNA and CDR2 YSLEER. V lost 3 bases to trimming and J lost 7 bases; unmatched junction nucleotides: 6. CDR3 DNA: TGCGCCAGCAGCCAGGGACAGGGGCGCTGGAATTCACCCCTCCACTTT. Its translation is CASSQGQGRWNSPLHF.

The chain uses TRBV12-5 and TRBJ1-1, with 7 bases identical to TRBD1. V shed 2 bases, J shed 8 bases, and the junction held 2 bases outside the gene matches. From germline, CDR1 is LGHNT and CDR2 FRNRAP. This CDR3 has 12 amino acids. The CDR3 DNA reads TGTGCTAGTGGTTTGACCAGGGGGGAAGCTTTCTTT. Encoded protein: CASGLTRGEAFF.

This chain connects TRBV9 to TRBJ2-3, with D tentatively TRBD1 (6 bases). CDR1 is SGDLS and CDR2 is YYNGEE in the germline V gene. The CDR3 loop spans 14 amino acids. Trimming removed 2 bases from V and 2 bases from J, with 9 bases in between. CDR3 amino acids: CASSVDRYTDTQYF. CDR3 sequence (DNA): TGTGCCAGCAGCGTGGACAGATACACAGATACGCAGTATTTT.

This clone was detected many times. The chain recombines TRBV24-1 with TRBJ2-5, with 11 bases that match TRBD2. Unmatched junction bases numbered 7, after V lost 1 base and J lost 1 base. The CDR3 consists of 18 residues. Per germline, CDR1 KGHDR and CDR2 SFDVKD. This chain's CDR3 is CATSDLLLAGGPQETQYF. CDR3 nucleotide sequence: TGTGCCACCAGTGATTTACTCCTAGCGGGGGGTCCCCAAGAGACCCAGTACTTC.

The chain carries TRBV18 and TRBJ2-7, with TRBD1 as a possible D gene (6 bases). CDR3 length equals 16 residues. Trimming pared 3 bases from V and 1 base from J, leaving 16 bases between. Germline CDR1 is KGHSH and CDR2 is LQKENI. The CDR3 DNA sequence: TGTGCCAGCTCACCGAGCCTCGGGACAACTTCCTACGAGCAGTACTTC. Protein product: CASSPSLGTTSYEQYF.

The chain couples TRBV28 to TRBJ2-3, with TRBD1 as a possible D gene (8 bases). Trimming left V 6 bases short and J 1 base short, with 14 bases between. Per the germline V gene, CDR1 is MDHEN and CDR2 is SYDVKM. The CDR3 is 15 residues long. CDR3 coding DNA: TGTGCCAGCAGCCCACAGGGGGGGGGCACAGATACGCAGTATTTT. It is translated as CASSPQGGGTDTQYF.

The chain joins TRBV3-1 (or the pseudogene TRBV3-2) to TRBJ2-5; D remains ambiguous. Between the trimmed V and J ends, which lost 1 base and 7 bases, there was a span of 10 bases. Germline V gene lookup returns CDR1 LGHDT and CDR2 YNNKEL (reference sequence). The CDR3 spans 13 residues. The CDR3 DNA reads as TGTGCCAGCAGCCAAGGACGGAGCAGGACCCAGTACTTC. It specifies CASSQGRSRTQYF.

The gene calls are TRBV11-3 and TRBJ2-1; 9 nucleotides line up with TRBD2. After removal of 2 bases from V and 6 bases from J, the junction contained 8 bases not matched to a gene. Germline V gene sequence: CDR1 SGHNT, CDR2 YENEEA. The CDR3 totals 16 residues. The CDR3 sequence: CASSLLGGGAGNEQFF. As DNA, the CDR3 is TGTGCCAGCAGCTTACTTGGCGGGGGGGCTGGCAATGAGCAGTTCTTC. Combining the CDR3 with reference TRBV11-3 and TRBJ2-1 gives the whole variable domain EAGVVQSPRYKIIEKKQPVAFWCNPISGHNTLYWYLQNLGQGPELLIRYENEEAVDDSQLPKDRFSAERLKGVDSTLKIQPAELGDSAVYLCASSLLGGGAGNEQFFGPGTRLTVL.

CDR3 loop: CASSFSGKNQPQHF. DNA for the CDR3: TGTGCCAGCAGCTTTTCAGGGAAGAATCAGCCCCAGCATTTT. V and J are TRBV7-6 and TRBJ1-5; D is possibly TRBD1 (5 bases). The CDR3 has 14 residues. Germline V gene sequence: CDR1 SGHVS, CDR2 FNYEAQ. V lost 3 bases and J 4 bases, leaving 10 bases between the germline ends.

This clone appeared many times. The CDR3: CASSWDRDNSPLHF. In nucleotides, the CDR3 is TGTGCCAGCAGCTGGGACAGGGATAATTCACCCCTCCACTTT. The chain is built from TRBV5-8 and TRBJ1-6; 9 bases match TRBD1. The CDR3 consists of 14 residues. Trimming at V came to 3 bases and at J to 5 bases, leaving 0 bases not matched to a gene. The germline gives CDR1 SGHTS, CDR2 YDEGEE.

The chain couples TRBV9 to TRBJ2-3; D is unresolved. The CDR3 is 16 residues long. Germline CDR1 and CDR2: SGDLS and YYNGEE. Trimming took off 0 bases at V and 4 bases at J, with 15 bases between the two ends. CDR3 sequence reads: CASSVATVAYADTQYF. The CDR3, as DNA: TGTGCCAGCAGCGTAGCTACGGTAGCTTACGCAGATACGCAGTATTTT. Using reference TRBV9 and TRBJ2-3 for the parts outside the CDR3, the full variable domain is DSGVTQTPKHLITATGQRVTLRCSPRSGDLSVYWYQQSLDQGLQFLIQYYNGEERAKGNILERFSAQQFPDLHSELNLSSLELGDSALYFCASSVATVAYADTQYFGPGTRLTVL.

The V gene is TRBV10-3, the J gene TRBJ1-2; D is uncertain. Germline lookup yields CDR1 ENHRY and CDR2 SYGVKD. V was pared by 0 bases and J by 7 bases, with 12 bases between. This CDR3 region has 14 residues. The CDR3: CAISESLQEGGYTF. In DNA form, the CDR3 reads TGTGCCATCAGTGAGTCCCTACAAGAGGGTGGCTACACCTTC.

J is TRBJ2-2 and V is TRBV9, with a tentative D call TRBD1 (6 bases). The CDR3 totals 17 residues. V lost 0 bases and J 4 bases, leaving 16 bases between the germline ends. Germline CDR1 SGDLS, CDR2 YYNGEE. The CDR3: CASSVGQGMTTTGELFF. The CDR3 region has the DNA TGTGCCAGCAGCGTAGGGCAGGGGATGACGACCACCGGGGAGCTGTTTTTT.

This chain links TRBV10-2 with TRBJ2-3, with 11 bases fitting TRBD2. Germline CDR1 and CDR2: WSHSY and SAAADI. The CDR3 sequence is 15 residues long. With V trimmed by 6 bases and J by 2 bases, 4 bases remained unmatched. CDR3 sequence reads: CASSTSGRLTDTQYF. The CDR3 bases are TGCGCCAGCAGCACTAGCGGGAGACTCACAGATACGCAGTATTTT.

In its sample, this clone was seen once. The rearrangement links TRBV11-1 to TRBJ2-1; D remains unclear. Germline V CDR1 and CDR2: SGHAT, FQDESV (reference sequence). V was pared by 5 bases and J by 0 bases, with 14 bases between. The CDR3 loop spans 16 amino acids. Here the CDR3 reads CASSADSYYSYNEQFF. The DNA of the CDR3 is TGTGCCAGCAGCGCAGATTCGTACTACTCCTACAATGAGCAGTTCTTC.

The chain is built from TRBV6-5 and TRBJ2-5; maybe TRBD2 (6 bases). The CDR3 runs to 11 residues. V lost 7 bases, J lost 7 bases, and 10 bases lay in between. In germline, CDR1 is MNHEY, CDR2 SVGAGI. CDR3 residues: CASTLGGTQYF. The CDR3 DNA sequence: TGTGCCAGCACCCTGGGGGGGACCCAGTACTTC.

The chain uses TRBV7-2 and TRBJ1-2; tentatively, D is TRBD1 (6 bases). The V end was cut by 5 bases, the J end by 1 base, with 11 bases between. Per the germline V gene, CDR1 is SGHTA and CDR2 is FQGNSA. The CDR3 totals 14 residues. CDR3 bases: TGTGCCAGCAGCCCCCAGGGGTTTAACTATGGCTACACCTTC. This sequence encodes CASSPQGFNYGYTF.

V is TRBV6-2 or TRBV6-3 and J is TRBJ2-7; TRBD1 matches 9 bases. The CDR3 contains 14 residues. Germline lookup yields CDR1 MNHEY and CDR2 SVGEGT. V lost 1 base to trimming and J lost 4 bases; unmatched junction nucleotides: 2. The CDR3, as DNA: TGTGCCAGCAGTTACTGGGGACAGGGATACGAGCAGTACTTC. Translated: CASSYWGQGYEQYF.

This chain connects TRBV6-5 to TRBJ2-7, with D possibly being TRBD2 (5 bases). The V and J ends lost 4 bases and 4 bases respectively, with 17 bases between them. CDR1 is MNHEY, CDR2 SVGAGI, per germline. The CDR3 spans 15 residues. Written as DNA, the CDR3 is TGTGCCAGCAGTTCTCCGGGATCTCACGGGTACGAGCAGTACTTC. It yields the protein CASSSPGSHGYEQYF.

In its sample, this clone was seen once. This chain joins TRBV7-3 and TRBJ2-7; D possibly corresponds to TRBD1 (5 bases). Trimming left V 5 bases short and J 4 bases short, with 18 bases between. Per the germline V gene, CDR1 is SGHTA and CDR2 is FQGTGA. This CDR3 is built from 15 residues. The CDR3, as DNA: TGTGCCAGCAGCCCGTCTGCAGGGTTGGGTTACGAGCAGTACTTC. This sequence encodes CASSPSAGLGYEQYF.

The rearrangement links TRBV11-1 to TRBJ1-4; 7 bases align to TRBD1. The germline CDR1 and CDR2 sequences are SGHAT and FQDESV (reference sequence). V was pared by 5 bases and J by 8 bases, with 5 bases of the junction left unmatched. This CDR3 is 13 amino acids long. The CDR3 reads CASSGRTGEKLFF. CDR3 DNA: TGTGCCAGCAGCGGTCGGACAGGCGAAAAACTGTTTTTT. The full variable domain, rest sourced from reference TRBV11-1 and TRBJ1-4, is EAEVAQSPRYKITEKSQAVAFWCDPISGHATLYWYRQILGQGPELLVQFQDESVVDDSQLPKDRFSAERLKGVDSTLKIQPAELGDSAMYLCASSGRTGEKLFFGSGTQLSVL.

This chain's CDR3 is CASAKQENTEAFF. The CDR3 DNA reads TGTGCCAGCGCTAAACAGGAGAACACTGAAGCTTTCTTT. V gene TRBV11-3 combines with J gene TRBJ1-1; D is perhaps TRBD1 (5 bases). This CDR3 comprises 13 residues. Germline V gene lookup returns CDR1 SGHNT and CDR2 YENEEA. V lost 8 bases and J 1 base, leaving 11 bases between the germline ends.

The chain couples TRBV5-6 to TRBJ1-1; 8 bases align to TRBD1. CDR3 length equals 16 residues. The V segment lost 1 base and the J segment 0 bases; nucleotides outside the gene matches: 5. Germline CDR1 reads SGHDT; CDR2 reads YYEEEE. The CDR3 protein is CASSLRTGTVNTEAFF. Here the CDR3 DNA reads TGTGCCAGCAGCTTGAGGACAGGGACAGTGAACACTGAAGCTTTCTTT.

The chain carries TRBV5-1 and TRBJ2-1; D may be TRBD2 (6 bases). CDR1 is SGHRS and CDR2 is YFSETQ in the germline V gene. The CDR3 is made up of 13 amino acids. V dropped 2 bases and J dropped 6 bases, with 9 bases sitting between them. For the CDR3, the DNA is TGCGCCAGCAGCTTCACCGGGAGCAATGAGCAGTTCTTC. This translates into CASSFTGSNEQFF. Looking up the rest from reference TRBV5-1 and TRBJ2-1 gives the full variable domain: KAGVTQTPRYLIKTRGQQVTLSCSPISGHRSVSWYQQTPGQGLQFLFEYFSETQRNKGNFPGRFSGRQFSNSRSEMNVSTLELGDSALYLCASSFTGSNEQFFGPGTRLTVL.

The chain links TRBV6-2 or TRBV6-3 to TRBJ2-2, with 7 positions matching TRBD2. V trimming: 6 bases; J trimming: 5 bases; junction bases outside the gene matches: 15. Looked up from germline, CDR1 is MNHEY and CDR2 is SVGEGT. CDR3 length: 17 amino acids. Written as DNA, the CDR3 is TGTGCCAGCAGCGACGGACTAGGTTTGGGTCGGACCGGGGAGCTGTTTTTT. It specifies CASSDGLGLGRTGELFF.

The rearrangement joins TRBV4-2 to TRBJ1-2, with D possibly being TRBD1 (5 bases). Germline V lookup: CDR1 LGHNA, CDR2 YNFKEQ. Trimming took 2 bases from V and 6 from J, leaving 16 bases between them. The length of the CDR3 is 15 residues. The CDR3 DNA reads as TGTGCCAGCAGCCAAACCGGACAATCTTCGGATGGCTACACCTTC. Residues: CASSQTGQSSDGYTF.